This TCR beta chain is from a study of blood T cell repertoires in COVID-19. About the research overall: COVID-19 samples from acute and convalescent phases originated in the United States, Italy and Spain.

Germline V gene lookup returns CDR1 LGHDT and CDR2 YNNKEL (reference sequence). CDR3 length: 13 amino acids. V was clipped by 4 bases and J by 10 bases; unmatched bases: 3. In the original analysis: For nucleated cells, counts were estimated from reference gene primer amplification. TCRdb's copy holds only in-frame clones and misses some; the assay was immunoSEQ multiplex PCR. V, J and clone size reflect that table, while D and trimming were determined from the DNA. The sample yields some 270,000 clones, 80% to 90% seen once. This TCR was sampled from a man between 25 and 39 years old with acute or convalescent COVID-19. The chain combines TRBV3-1 (or the pseudogene TRBV3-2) with TRBJ1-6, with TRBD1 matching over 8 bases. The sequencing input was peripheral blood. Here the CDR3 reads CASSRRTGSPLHF. The CDR3 DNA reads TGTGCCAGCAGCCGAAGGACAGGGTCACCCCTCCACTTT.